Following are 15 T cell receptor beta chains from one sample sequenced in a study of graft-versus-host responses after intestinal transplantation. The antigens for these receptors are not known. This table comes from immunoSEQ multiplex PCR, and its TCRdb copy is limited to in-frame clones, with some not included. The profile shows 100,000 or so clones, 91% of them singletons. This material consisted of unstimulated CD4+ T cells sorted from spleen or lymph node cells, taken before transplant. These receptors came from a human donor who was the organ donor for an intestinal transplant.

V is TRBV7-8 and J is TRBJ2-5; D uncertain. Gene TRBJ2-7 matches the end of the DNA better, so the J call may be wrong. Germline V CDR1 and CDR2: SGHVS, FQNEAQ. This CDR3 is built from 14 residues. CDR3 nucleotides: TGTGCCAGCAGCTTTTTTCCAGGCTCCTACGAGCAGTACTTC. Translated: CASSFFPGSYEQYF.

Worth noting for this clone: Its ends do not fully match the called genes, so a read error is possible. V is TRBV11-2 and J is TRBJ2-7; 14 bases agree with TRBD2. Germline V lookup: CDR1 SGHAT, CDR2 FQNNGV. CDR3 length: 15 amino acids. This CDR3 reads CASSLGLAGVYGQYF. In nucleotides, the CDR3 is TGTGCCAGCAGCCTGGGACTAGCGGGGGTTTACGGGCAGTACTTC.

The chain employs TRBV28 and TRBJ1-4; D might be TRBD1 (5 bases). Germline CDR1 reads MDHEN; CDR2 reads SYDVKM. The CDR3 runs to 12 residues. The CDR3 DNA reads as TGTGCTACGGGGGTTTCTCGGGAAAAACTGTTTTTT. Its protein is CATGVSREKLFF.

V gene TRBV6-5 combines with J gene TRBJ1-5, with 7 positions matching TRBD1. Germline CDR1 and CDR2: MNHEY and SVGAGI. Germline trimming cut 4 bases from V and 4 bases from J; bases unmatched to any gene: 7. This CDR3 comprises 15 residues. The CDR3, as DNA: TGTGCCAGCAGTTCAAACCCAGGGGGTAATCAGCCCCAGCATTTT. Protein: CASSSNPGGNQPQHF.

The chain has TRBV28 and TRBJ1-2; TRBD1 agrees at 8 bases. The CDR3 loop spans 15 amino acids. CDR1 MDHEN and CDR2 SYDVKM come from the germline V gene. Trimming removed 6 bases from V and 4 bases from J; junction bases left unmatched: 10. The CDR3 DNA reads TGTGCCAGCAGCCTCCAGGGGGCGCGGGGCTATGGCTACACCTTC. Its protein is CASSLQGARGYGYTF.

The chain carries TRBV28 and TRBJ2-2; 8 nucleotides line up with TRBD1. This CDR3 region has 16 residues. Trimming at V came to 3 bases and at J to 7 bases, leaving 10 bases not matched to a gene. Germline lookup yields CDR1 MDHEN and CDR2 SYDVKM. Written as DNA, the CDR3 is TGTGCCAGCAGTTTTGGAGTCAGGGGGCTAATCGGGGAGCTGTTTTTT. Its protein is CASSFGVRGLIGELFF.

As to this clone: This sample also contains other DNA sequences that code for the same CDR3. V gene TRBV6-5 combines with J gene TRBJ1-6, with D maybe TRBD1 (6 bases). V lost 0 bases, J lost 7 bases, and 10 bases lay in between. The CDR3 sequence is 15 residues long. Germline V gene data show CDR1 as MNHEY and CDR2 as SVGAGI. The CDR3 spells CASSYSGQGNSPLHF. The CDR3 DNA follows: TGTGCCAGCAGTTACTCCGGGCAGGGGAATTCACCCCTCCACTTT.

This chain uses TRBV27 with TRBJ1-6; TRBD1 aligns across 9 bases. Trimming took 6 bases from V and 3 from J; bases not matched to a gene: 15. The CDR3 spans 19 residues. From germline, CDR1 is MNHEY and CDR2 SMNVEV (reference sequence). CDR3 loop: CASRGVPGQGMFYNSPLHF. CDR3 DNA sequence: TGTGCCAGCAGGGGTGTCCCGGGACAGGGCATGTTCTATAATTCACCCCTCCACTTT.

The chain carries TRBV5-1 and TRBJ2-3; 13 bases line up with TRBD2. The germline gives CDR1 SGHRS, CDR2 YFSETQ. The CDR3 contains 16 residues. V lost 4 bases to trimming and J lost 2 bases; unmatched junction nucleotides: 4. CDR3: CASSRLAGGLTDTQYF. CDR3 DNA sequence: TGCGCCAGCAGCCGACTAGCGGGGGGCCTCACAGATACGCAGTATTTT.

The chain joins TRBV15 to TRBJ1-2, with D tentatively TRBD1 (5 bases). This CDR3 region has 15 residues. V lost 3 bases, J lost 6 bases, and 17 bases lay in between. In germline, CDR1 is LNHNV, CDR2 YYDKDF (reference sequence). The CDR3 sequence: CATSRQEGTPDGYTF. In nucleotides, the CDR3 is TGTGCCACCAGCAGGCAGGAGGGGACGCCGGATGGCTACACCTTC.

The chain joins TRBV2 to TRBJ2-5, with D perhaps TRBD2 (6 bases). This CDR3 is built from 14 residues. V lost 8 bases to trimming and J lost 7 bases, with 20 bases between them. Germline V gene sequence: CDR1 SNHLY, CDR2 FYNNEI. CDR3 residues: CASGIRDWIRTQYF. The CDR3 coding sequence is TGTGCCAGCGGTATCCGGGACTGGATACGGACCCAGTACTTC.

This rearrangement joins TRBV4-1 to TRBJ2-3, with a weak D call TRBD2 (6 bases). The germline V gene has CDR1 MGHRA and CDR2 YSYEKL. CDR3 length: 14 amino acids. V lost 1 base and J lost 1, with 6 bases in between. CDR3 DNA: TGCGCCAGCAGCCAAGCGGGGGGCACAGATACGCAGTATTTT. This codes for CASSQAGGTDTQYF.

The V and J genes are TRBV7-2 and TRBJ1-6; 10 bases line up with TRBD1. Trimming removed 5 bases from V and 10 bases from J; junction bases left unmatched: 8. The length of the CDR3 is 15 residues. Germline CDR1 and CDR2: SGHTA and FQGNSA. CDR3 coding DNA: TGTGCCAGCAGCACAGGGGGGACAGGGGAATCACCCCTCCACTTT. Residues: CASSTGGTGESPLHF.

The V and J genes are TRBV18 and TRBJ2-1, with TRBD1 matching over 7 bases. CDR1 and CDR2 from the germline V gene are KGHSH and LQKENI. Trimming took 2 bases from V and 3 from J; bases not matched to a gene: 13. The length of the CDR3 is 18 residues. The CDR3 DNA reads as TGTGCCAGCTCACCAGCAACCCCGGGACAGACCTTCTACAATGAGCAGTTCTTC. The encoded protein is CASSPATPGQTFYNEQFF.

The chain couples TRBV19 to TRBJ2-1; D is ambiguous. This CDR3 contains 14 residues. The germline gives CDR1 LNHDA, CDR2 SQIVND (reference sequence). Trimming took 3 bases from V and 9 from J, leaving 15 bases between them. CDR3 DNA: TGTGCCAGTAGTATGGTGATAGCTCGAGGTGAGCAGTTCTTC. The encoded protein is CASSMVIARGEQFF.